This T cell receptor beta chain was recorded in a study of cytomegalovirus exposure and HLA in healthy donors. PCR employed 60 Vbeta and 13 Jbeta primers. Using immunoSEQ multiplex PCR, the repertoire was profiled, and TCRdb retains in-frame clones only, with some absent. The repertoire holds tens of thousands of clones, about three quarters seen once, with approximately 2.7% in the top ten. As to this clone: The target antigen is unknown.

The CDR3 sequence is 14 residues long. V shed 2 bases and J 3 bases; nucleotides not matched to a gene: 3. Germline V gene lookup returns CDR1 SGHTA and CDR2 FQGNSA. Notes on the study in general: More than 150 TCR beta chains were listed as cytomegalovirus-associated. Most TCR sequences were uncommon, yet certain public TCRs appeared in many donors.

The origin of this receptor is a middle-aged woman in good health and CMV-seropositive. The chain carries TRBV7-2 and TRBJ1-2; 7 bases are shared with TRBD1. The sequenced sample was PBMCs. In DNA form, the CDR3 reads TGTGCCAGCAGCTTAAACCAGGGGGACTATGGCTACACCTTC. Protein product: CASSLNQGDYGYTF.